Given below is one T cell receptor beta chain in context. Its target is not known. The source of the sample is a study of PD-L1 blockade in urothelial cancer. Study overall: It was around 2014 that patients started atezolizumab at 1,200 mg intravenously every 3 weeks. Prior chemotherapy in patients spanned 0 to 3 regimens. Study conclusions and caveats: Below-median TCR clonality that was measured in pretreatment blood predicted better survival.

The time point denotes: pretreatment peripheral blood. Each individual provided 1 to 8 samples (taken pretreatment and on-treatment). Sequenced by immunoSEQ multiplex PCR; TCRdb stores in-frame clones only, minus some. Of 85,000 to 95,000 clones in the sample, 90% were seen once. The TCR was taken from a man in his 60s with urothelial cancer. The material was PBMCs, obtained around atezolizumab (anti-PD-L1) treatment.

CDR3 protein: CASSLQGPVNTIYF. The DNA of the CDR3 is TGTGCCAGCAGCTTGCAGGGGCCTGTAAACACCATATATTTT. This chain connects TRBV5-6 to TRBJ1-3, with a tentative D call TRBD1 (6 bases). Trimming cost V 1 base and J 6 bases, with 11 bases left between them. Germline loops: CDR1 SGHDT, CDR2 YYEEEE. The CDR3 is made up of 14 amino acids.